This TCR beta chain was sequenced during a study of cytomegalovirus exposure and HLA in healthy donors. Notes on this clone: Its antigen is not known.

13 Jbeta primers and 60 Vbeta primers were used for the PCR. Using immunoSEQ multiplex PCR, the repertoire was profiled, and TCRdb retains in-frame clones only, with some absent. The sample contains about 120,000 clones, 80% of which appear only once. Study-level results: What was likely a sequencing artifact was a cluster of highly shared sequence variants.

The specimen sequenced was PBMCs. The clonotype originates from a female donor in good health and CMV-seropositive.

The CDR3 reads CASSYRGLSSNEQFF. The CDR3 region has the DNA TGCGCCAGCAGCTACAGGGGGCTTTCTTCCAATGAGCAGTTCTTC. The rearrangement links TRBV5-1 to TRBJ2-1; TRBD1 matches at 9 bases. The CDR3 sequence is 15 residues long. In germline, CDR1 is SGHRS, CDR2 YFSETQ. The V gene end was trimmed by 3 bases and the J gene end by 6 bases; junction bases not matched to a gene: 7.